One sample yielded the 13 T cell receptor beta chains listed below, sequenced in a study of OX40 agonist ivuxolimab in advanced cancers. Library prep was done by the immunoSEQ multiplex PCR assay. This is the immuneACCESS table as TCRdb keeps it, with only in-frame sequences that have V and J called. A part of the clones is gone; compared with another copy, unresolved V genes explain less than half, and the rest is unexplained. The sample table shows tens of thousands of clones, and approximately 90% are seen once. Jointly, the top ten make up around 15% of the sample. Sequencing was performed on CD4+ or CD8+ T cells sorted from blood, taken in a trial of the OX40 agonist ivuxolimab. The receptor set was obtained from an adult with an advanced solid tumor such as melanoma, head and neck, liver or kidney cancer.

This chain links TRBV2 with TRBJ2-5; D is unclear. This CDR3 contains 18 residues. Germline loops: CDR1 SNHLY, CDR2 FYNNEI. V was clipped by 3 bases and J by 0 bases, with 20 bases between them. The CDR3 loop is CASSEGIPTWSYQETQYF. The CDR3 DNA follows: TGTGCCAGCAGTGAGGGGATCCCTACATGGTCGTACCAAGAGACCCAGTACTTC.

The chain joins TRBV27 to TRBJ2-7; D may correspond to TRBD1 or TRBD2 (6 bases each). This CDR3 spans 15 amino acids. Trimming removed 3 bases at V and 0 bases at J, with 12 bases between. Looked up from germline, CDR1 is MNHEY and CDR2 is SMNVEV (reference sequence). The CDR3 sequence is CASSFGGGGSYEQYF. The CDR3 region has the DNA TGTGCCAGCAGTTTCGGAGGGGGTGGCTCCTACGAGCAGTACTTC.

J is TRBJ2-7 and V is TRBV27, with D hard to call. V shed 1 base and J shed 6 bases, with 4 bases lying between them. This CDR3 region has 11 residues. CDR1 is MNHEY and CDR2 is SMNVEV in the germline V gene (reference sequence). In nucleotides, the CDR3 is TGTGCCAGCAGTTTATGGGGCGAGCAGTACTTC. Translated, it gives CASSLWGEQYF.

The chain joins TRBV7-9 to TRBJ1-1, with D possibly matching TRBD1 (6 bases). Trimming took off 5 bases at V and 1 base at J, with 11 bases between the two ends. Per germline, CDR1 SEHNR and CDR2 FQNEAQ (reference sequence). CDR3 size: 14 residues. CDR3 sequence: CASSHGQTNTEAFF. In nucleotides, the CDR3 is TGTGCCAGCAGCCACGGACAGACGAACACTGAAGCTTTCTTT.

The rearrangement joins TRBV13 to TRBJ1-1, with TRBD1 matching over 7 bases. The J segment lost 1 base and the V segment lost 2 bases, leaving 1 base of the junction unmatched. The CDR3 consists of 14 residues. CDR1 and CDR2 from the germline V gene are PRHDT and FYEKMQ (reference sequence). The CDR3 loop is CASSLRDRNTEAFF. The CDR3 nucleotides read TGTGCCAGCAGCTTAAGGGACAGGAACACTGAAGCTTTCTTT.

V gene TRBV29-1 combines with J gene TRBJ2-7; D gene ambiguous. V shed 3 bases and J shed 2 bases, with 8 bases lying between them. The V gene's germline CDR1 is SQVTM and CDR2 ANQGSEA. The CDR3 is made up of 12 amino acids. The CDR3 nucleotides are TGCAGCGTTGAGGACGGAACCTACGAGCAGTACTTC. Encoded protein: CSVEDGTYEQYF.

The genes are TRBV13 and TRBJ2-1; 13 bases align to TRBD2. The CDR3 extends over 15 amino acids. Per germline, CDR1 PRHDT and CDR2 FYEKMQ (reference sequence). After removal of 11 bases from V and 1 base from J, the junction contained 5 bases not matched to a gene. Written as DNA, the CDR3 is TGTGCCGCTGGGACTAGCGGGATTTCCTACAATGAGCAGTTCTTC. Amino acids: CAAGTSGISYNEQFF.

The V gene is TRBV5-8, the J gene TRBJ1-4; 10 nucleotides align to TRBD1. Germline V gives CDR1 SGHTS, CDR2 YDEGEE. The CDR3 covers 14 residues. Trimming took 2 bases from V and 10 from J; bases not matched to a gene: 5. The CDR3 nucleotides read TGTGCCAGCAGCTTCGGGGGACAGGGGTCAAAACTGTTTTTT. This encodes CASSFGGQGSKLFF. Complete variable domain (other parts from reference TRBV5-8 and TRBJ1-4): EAGVTQSPTHLIKTRGQQATLRCSPISGHTSVYWYQQALGLGLQFLLWYDEGEERNRGNFPPRFSGRQFPNYSSELNVNALELEDSALYLCASSFGGQGSKLFFGSGTQLSVL.

This clone showed up just a few times. This chain uses TRBV7-8 with TRBJ1-1, with no clear D. This CDR3 has 15 residues. The V gene lost 2 bases and the J gene lost 8 bases, with 18 bases spanning the gap. The germline CDR1 and CDR2 sequences are SGHVS and FQNEAQ. Here the CDR3 DNA reads TGTGCCAGCAGCTTAAATCCGCTACCCTTAGTCGAAGCTTTCTTT. It specifies CASSLNPLPLVEAFF.

The chain recombines TRBV14 with TRBJ1-3, with D possibly being TRBD1 (6 bases). Germline CDR1 reads SGHDN; CDR2 reads FVKESK. V shed 5 bases and J shed 0 bases, with 11 bases lying between them. This CDR3 has 15 amino acids. CDR3 residues: CASSVDSSSGNTIYF. DNA of the CDR3: TGTGCCAGCAGCGTGGACAGCTCCTCTGGAAACACCATATATTTT.

This clone occurred a few times. This chain connects TRBV5-5 to TRBJ2-2, with 8 nucleotides matching TRBD1. Germline V gene lookup returns CDR1 SGHKS and CDR2 YYEKEE (reference sequence). The CDR3 contains 13 residues. V lost 4 bases and J lost 10; bases outside the gene matches: 6. The CDR3 nucleotides read TGTGCCAGCAGCGGGACAGGTTGGGAGGAGCTGTTTTTT. Protein sequence: CASSGTGWEELFF.

The chain combines TRBV27 with TRBJ2-7; no clear D. This CDR3 region has 14 residues. V lost 2 bases, J lost 4 bases, and 12 bases lay in between. CDR1 is MNHEY, CDR2 SMNVEV, per germline (reference sequence). CDR3 sequence: CASSLRYGGYEQYF. The DNA for the CDR3 is TGTGCCAGCAGTTTACGGTACGGCGGTTACGAGCAGTACTTC.

The V call is TRBV6-5, the J call TRBJ2-1, with 10 nucleotides matching TRBD1. Germline assignment: CDR1 MNHEY and CDR2 SVGAGI. The CDR3 spans 15 residues. The V gene end was trimmed by 7 bases and the J gene end by 5 bases; junction bases not matched to a gene: 8. As DNA, the CDR3 is TGTGCCAGCACCACGGGACAGGGGCTTAACAATGAGCAGTTCTTC. Translating gives CASTTGQGLNNEQFF.